This T cell receptor (beta chain) was identified during a study of cytomegalovirus exposure and HLA in healthy donors. A multiplex PCR was run with 60 Vbeta primers and 13 Jbeta primers. The table came from immunoSEQ multiplex PCR; TCRdb's copy has only in-frame clones and leaves some out. The table lists 99,000 or so clones, over 65% of them singletons. Trimming removed 3 bases at V and 0 bases at J, with 13 bases between. Germline V gene lookup returns CDR1 SGHKS and CDR2 YYEKEE (reference sequence). This CDR3 is built from 15 residues. The chain recombines TRBV5-5 with TRBJ2-7; a possible D gene is TRBD2 (5 bases). The receptor was derived from a man aged 40-49 years in good health and CMV-seropositive. Sequencing used PBMCs. The CDR3 sequence: CASSYGLLSSYEQYF. For the CDR3, the DNA is TGTGCCAGCAGCTACGGACTCTTAAGCTCCTACGAGCAGTACTTC.